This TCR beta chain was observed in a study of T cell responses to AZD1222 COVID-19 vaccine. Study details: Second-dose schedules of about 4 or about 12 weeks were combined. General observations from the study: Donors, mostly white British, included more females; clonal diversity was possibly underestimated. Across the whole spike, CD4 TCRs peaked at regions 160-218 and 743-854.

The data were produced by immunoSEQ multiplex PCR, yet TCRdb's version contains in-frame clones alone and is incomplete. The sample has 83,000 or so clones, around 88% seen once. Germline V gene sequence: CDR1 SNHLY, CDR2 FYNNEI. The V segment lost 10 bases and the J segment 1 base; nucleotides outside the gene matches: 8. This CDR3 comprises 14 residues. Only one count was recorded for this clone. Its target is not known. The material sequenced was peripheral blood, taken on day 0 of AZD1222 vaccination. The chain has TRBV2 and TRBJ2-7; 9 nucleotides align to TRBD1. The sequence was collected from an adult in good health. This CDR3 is CANPDRGNSYEQYF. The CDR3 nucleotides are TGTGCCAATCCAGACAGGGGGAATTCCTACGAGCAGTACTTC. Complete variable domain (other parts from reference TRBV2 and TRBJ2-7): EPEVTQTPSHQVTQMGQEVILRCVPISNHLYFYWYRQILGQKVEFLVSFYNNEISEKSEIFDDQFSVERPDGSNFTLKIRSTKLEDSAMYFCANPDRGNSYEQYFGPGTRLTVT.